A selection of T cell receptor beta chains follows, all from one sample in a study of T cells in Graves' hyperthyroidism and ophthalmopathy. One entry per CDR3 protein results from TCRdb running MiXCR on the multiplex PCR reads. The sample holds 600,000 to 900,000 distinct CDR3 sequences, over 15% seen once. Source material: blood. Receptor source: a man aged 18 to 35 with Graves' hyperthyroidism. Each CDR3 is given with its conserved first and last residue. Clone sizes are given selectively: once, few, many, or a class where the clone is expanded.

clone size | V gene | CDR3 protein
- | TRBV15 | CATSSGIEAGIYNEQFF
many | TRBV28 | CASSLAGGMTDTQYF
- | TRBV7-9 | CASSQERPTGYEQYF
few | TRBV28 | CASSALTQELQYF
- | TRBV20-1 | CSARLGRLAGPPGFQYF
- | TRBV12-3/TRBV12-4 | CASSSAGRREKLFF
- | TRBV28 | CASSLSTGAFF
few | TRBV9 | CASSSGQGAGNTEAFF
- | TRBV20-1 | CSAIGPGTGVGETQYF
few | TRBV6-5 | CASSYDGTSGFNEQFF
- | TRBV7-9 | CASLLQGSGNTIYF
- | TRBV27 | CASSLTAGSYNEQFF
many | TRBV15 | CATSSRGVGYEQYF
- | TRBV9 | CASSVAPQGADTQYF
many | TRBV2 | CASNRGTGTDTQYF
- | TRBV3-1 | CASSRWGGKLSYEQYF
- | TRBV4-2 | CASSQEGVAGVAGELFF
- | TRBV6-5 | CASSYGQTSNYGYTF
many | TRBV20-1 | CSAQRTAWGYTF
- | TRBV2 | CASSGPDRGGLFHSEQYF